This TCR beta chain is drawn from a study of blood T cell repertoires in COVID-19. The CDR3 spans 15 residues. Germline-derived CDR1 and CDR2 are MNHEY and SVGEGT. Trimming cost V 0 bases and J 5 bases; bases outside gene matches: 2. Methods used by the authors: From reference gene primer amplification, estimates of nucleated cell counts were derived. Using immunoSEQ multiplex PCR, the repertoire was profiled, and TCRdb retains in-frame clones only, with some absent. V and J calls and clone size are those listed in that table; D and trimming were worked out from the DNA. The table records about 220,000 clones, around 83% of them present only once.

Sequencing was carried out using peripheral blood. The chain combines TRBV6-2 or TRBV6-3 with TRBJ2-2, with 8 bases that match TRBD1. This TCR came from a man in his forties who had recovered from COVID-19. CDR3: CASSYSNRGTGELFF. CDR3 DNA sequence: TGTGCCAGCAGTTACTCAAACAGGGGGACCGGGGAGCTGTTTTTT.